These 29 T cell receptor beta chains were all obtained from the same sample, sequenced in a study of blood T cells in healthy people across ages. Through a sample-barcoded 5' primer and a J-beta primer mix, a second PCR was run for roughly 6 to 12 cycles. TCRdb re-derived calls from the 5' RACE reads in MiXCR, one entry per CDR3 protein. The sample holds roughly 2 million distinct CDR3 sequences; 49% are singletons and the top ten take approximately 2.1%. The sample taken for sequencing was blood. These receptors all stem from a woman in her thirties or forties in good health.

This clonotype was observed a handful of times. This chain joins TRBV13 and TRBJ2-5; TRBD1 is a possible D gene (6 bases). V dropped 6 bases and J dropped 6 bases, with 17 bases sitting between them. The germline V gene has CDR1 PRHDT and CDR2 FYEKMQ (reference sequence). CDR3 size: 14 residues. The CDR3 region has the DNA TGTGCCAGCAGAGAGGGGGTTTCGAAGAAGACCCAGTACTTC. It encodes CASREGVSKKTQYF.

Here the CDR3 DNA reads TGTGCCAGCAGTTGGACAGGGGGCGCGGATGGCTACACCTTC. It translates to CASSWTGGADGYTF. The J gene is TRBJ1-2, the V gene TRBV6-5, with 11 bases matching TRBD1. The CDR3 extends over 14 amino acids. CDR1 and CDR2 (germline): MNHEY, SVGAGI. The J segment lost 6 bases and the V segment lost 4 bases, leaving 4 bases of the junction unmatched.

This rearrangement joins TRBV4-3 to TRBJ1-2; the D is unclear. The germline V gene has CDR1 LGHNA and CDR2 YSLEER. CDR3 length: 15 amino acids. Between the trimmed V and J ends, which lost 0 bases and 12 bases, there was a span of 20 bases. The CDR3 is CASSQDGTVGEDHTF. The CDR3 DNA reads as TGCGCCAGCAGCCAAGACGGCACAGTCGGGGAGGACCACACCTTC.

This chain connects TRBV27 to TRBJ2-7, with D perhaps matching TRBD1 (5 bases). The CDR3 is 15 residues long. Per the germline V gene, CDR1 is MNHEY and CDR2 is SMNVEV (reference sequence). Trimming pared 6 bases from V and 0 bases from J, leaving 15 bases between. The CDR3 DNA sequence: TGTGCCAGCAGACCTGACAGAATCCACTCCTACGAGCAGTACTTC. Translation: CASRPDRIHSYEQYF.

Remarks on this clonotype: At one of its ends the junction is not consistent with the germline gene, which may arise from a read error. The chain joins TRBV2 to TRBJ1-1, with D hard to call. CDR1 SNHLY and CDR2 FYNNEI come from the germline V gene. There are 11 residues in the CDR3. The CDR3 nucleotides read TGTGCCAGCAAGTCCTGGGCTGAAGCTTCCTTT. Protein product: CASKSWAEASF. Full variable domain (missing parts from reference TRBV2 and TRBJ1-1): EPEVTQTPSHQVTQMGQEVILRCVPISNHLYFYWYRQILGQKVEFLVSFYNNEISEKSEIFDDQFSVERPDGSNFTLKIRSTKLEDSAMYFCASKSWAEASFGQGTRLTVV.

The J gene is TRBJ2-7, the V gene TRBV6-2 or TRBV6-3; TRBD2 is a possible D gene (5 bases). Trimming left V 6 bases short and J 5 bases short, with 20 bases between. CDR3 length: 15 amino acids. Germline CDR1 is MNHEY and CDR2 is SVGEGT. The CDR3 spells CASRSPAGPFDEQYF. CDR3 bases: TGTGCCAGCAGATCCCCCGCGGGCCCTTTCGACGAGCAGTACTTC.

This clonotype was observed a few times. V and J are TRBV15 and TRBJ2-3; 11 nucleotides match TRBD2. The CDR3 sequence is 17 residues long. V lost 0 bases, J lost 3 bases, and 5 bases stayed unmatched. The germline V gene has CDR1 LNHNV and CDR2 YYDKDF (reference sequence). The CDR3 DNA is TGTGCCACCAGCAGAGATTTGGGACTAGCGGTAACAGATACGCAGTATTTT. Amino acids: CATSRDLGLAVTDTQYF.

This clonotype was recorded only once. The rearrangement joins TRBV28 to TRBJ2-1, with D perhaps assigned TRBD1 or TRBD2 (5 bases each). The CDR3 length is 14 residues. V was trimmed by 5 bases and J by 6 bases, leaving 14 bases between them. Germline CDR1 reads MDHEN; CDR2 reads SYDVKM. The CDR3 here is CASSHRGTTNEQFF. CDR3 bases: TGTGCCAGCAGTCATCGAGGGACCACCAATGAGCAGTTCTTC. The variable domain in full, with the rest retrieved from reference TRBV28 and TRBJ2-1, is DVKVTQSSRYLVKRTGEKVFLECVQDMDHENMFWYRQDPGLGLRLIYFSYDVKMKEKGDIPEGYSVSREKKERFSLILESASTNQTSMYLCASSHRGTTNEQFFGPGTRLTVL.

The chain employs TRBV2 and TRBJ2-4; 8 bases map to TRBD1. The CDR3 consists of 14 residues. Germline lookup yields CDR1 SNHLY and CDR2 FYNNEI. With 1 base clipped from V and 8 bases from J, the junction kept 4 bases outside the gene matches. CDR3 coding DNA: TGTGCCAGCAGTGAAGGGACAGGGATGGACATTCAGTACTTC. It translates to CASSEGTGMDIQYF. The complete variable domain, with remaining parts taken from reference TRBV2 and TRBJ2-4, reads EPEVTQTPSHQVTQMGQEVILRCVPISNHLYFYWYRQILGQKVEFLVSFYNNEISEKSEIFDDQFSVERPDGSNFTLKIRSTKLEDSAMYFCASSEGTGMDIQYFGAGTRLSVL.

The rearrangement uses TRBV15 and TRBJ2-3; D call uncertain. This CDR3 is 15 amino acids long. Per the germline V gene, CDR1 is LNHNV and CDR2 is YYDKDF (reference sequence). V shed 1 base and J shed 3 bases, with 11 bases lying between them. The CDR3 nucleotides are TGTGCCACCAGCAGAGGGCAAATAGCAACAGATACGCAGTATTTT. Its translation: CATSRGQIATDTQYF.

The sample holds one count of this clonotype. The junction differs from germline at one of its ends, possibly a read error. The chain is built from TRBV15 and TRBJ2-1, with 7 nucleotides matching TRBD2. The CDR3 is made up of 15 amino acids. From germline, CDR1 is LNHNV and CDR2 YYDKDF (reference sequence). CDR3 residues: CATGRESGGRNEQFF. For the CDR3, the DNA is TGTGCCACCGGCAGAGAGTCGGGGGGTAGGAATGAGCAGTTCTTC.

The chain uses TRBV21-1 and TRBJ2-7; the table's D call TRBD1 went unverified against the DNA. TRBV21-1 counts as a pseudogene. CDR3 length equals 12 residues. The CDR3 here is CASSPPVYEQYF. In DNA, the CDR3 is TGTGCCAGCAGCCCCCCTGTGTACGAGCAGTACTTC.

This clonotype has just a few counts. The V and J genes are TRBV5-1 and TRBJ2-3; 7 positions match TRBD2. J was trimmed by 7 bases and V by 4 bases; bases with no gene match: 9. Germline loops: CDR1 SGHRS, CDR2 YFSETQ. There are 14 residues in the CDR3. CDR3 coding DNA: TGCGCCAGCAGCGCCGGGGGGTCCCAGTATACGCAGTATTTT. This sequence encodes CASSAGGSQYTQYF.

This clonotype was counted between two and nine times. This chain links TRBV27 with TRBJ2-1; D possibly uses TRBD1 or TRBD2 (6 bases each). Germline V gene lookup returns CDR1 MNHEY and CDR2 SMNVEV (reference sequence). There are 14 residues in the CDR3. Trimming took 4 bases from V and 4 from J, leaving 11 bases between them. The CDR3 region is CASSSGAGYNEQFF. CDR3 nucleotide sequence: TGTGCCAGCAGTTCAGGGGCGGGATACAATGAGCAGTTCTTC.

This clonotype has only a few counts. The chain employs TRBV15 and TRBJ1-2; D call uncertain. This CDR3 spans 17 amino acids. Germline loops: CDR1 LNHNV, CDR2 YYDKDF (reference sequence). The V gene lost 0 bases and the J gene lost 0 bases, with 14 bases spanning the gap. This CDR3 reads CATSRDLGDGPNYGYTF. Written as DNA, the CDR3 is TGTGCCACCAGCAGAGATTTGGGTGACGGGCCTAACTATGGCTACACCTTC.

This clonotype was observed a handful of times. The genes are TRBV10-3 and TRBJ2-6; possible D gene TRBD1, 6 bases. The CDR3 is made up of 16 amino acids. From germline, CDR1 is ENHRY and CDR2 SYGVKD. V lost 6 bases to trimming and J lost 0 bases, with 12 bases between them. In DNA form, the CDR3 reads TGTGCCATCAGCTCCCGACAGGACTCTGGGGCCAACGTCCTGACTTTC. Translating it yields CAISSRQDSGANVLTF.

The chain is built from TRBV15 and TRBJ2-5; D is unclear. CDR1 LNHNV and CDR2 YYDKDF come from the germline V gene (reference sequence). The CDR3 has 12 residues. Trimming left V 0 bases short and J 5 bases short, with 4 bases between. CDR3 region: CATSRERETQYF. The CDR3 DNA follows: TGTGCCACCAGCAGAGAACGGGAGACCCAGTACTTC.

This rearrangement joins TRBV29-1 to TRBJ2-5; 8 bases fit TRBD2. V lost 7 bases and J lost 11; bases outside the gene matches: 15. The CDR3 sequence is 13 residues long. Germline V gives CDR1 SQVTM, CDR2 ANQGSEA. The CDR3 coding sequence is TGCAGCGCCGGGGGGGGGACCTACAATGAGCAGTACTTC. It encodes CSAGGGTYNEQYF.

The chain joins TRBV20-1 to TRBJ2-5; TRBD2 agrees at 14 bases. V shed 5 bases and J 7 bases; nucleotides not matched to a gene: 9. The CDR3 runs to 15 residues. Per germline, CDR1 DFQATT and CDR2 SNEGSKA (reference sequence). CDR3 in amino acids: CSAFSGLAGGGTQYF. In DNA, the CDR3 is TGCAGTGCTTTCTCCGGACTAGCGGGGGGTGGGACCCAGTACTTC.

This clonotype occurred once. The chain recombines TRBV7-9 with TRBJ2-5; D unresolved. With 1 base removed from V and 11 bases from J, the gap between germline ends came to 14 bases. CDR1 is SEHNR and CDR2 is FQNEAQ in the germline V gene (reference sequence). The CDR3 extends over 13 amino acids. In nucleotides, the CDR3 is TGTGCCAGCAGCTTAGACAGCAGTAATGAGCAGTACTTC. It specifies CASSLDSSNEQYF.

The CDR3 spells CASSQDSRTGPWANEKLFF. CDR3 DNA: TGCGCCAGCAGCCAAGATAGCAGGACTGGACCCTGGGCTAATGAAAAACTGTTTTTT. The rearrangement joins TRBV4-1 to TRBJ1-4; D not resolved. Germline V gene sequence: CDR1 MGHRA, CDR2 YSYEKL. The CDR3 sequence is 19 residues long. V was trimmed by 0 bases and J by 3 bases, leaving 20 bases between them.

The rearrangement links TRBV20-1 to TRBJ2-6; D unclear. The germline V gene encodes CDR1 DFQATT and CDR2 SNEGSKA (reference sequence). Trimming left V 0 bases short and J 0 bases short, with 12 bases between. The CDR3 loop spans 17 amino acids. The CDR3 coding sequence is TGCAGTGCTAGAGATTTAGTCAGCCCCTCTGGGGCCAACGTCCTGACTTTC. Its translation is CSARDLVSPSGANVLTF.

The gene calls are TRBV14 and TRBJ2-1; D gene unclear. V dropped 0 bases and J dropped 6 bases, with 9 bases sitting between them. CDR3 length: 14 residues. Germline CDR1 and CDR2: SGHDN and FVKESK. Here the CDR3 DNA reads TGTGCCAGCAGCCAAGACCGGCTAGTCAATGAGCAGTTCTTC. Protein sequence: CASSQDRLVNEQFF.

The chain recombines TRBV10-1 with TRBJ2-4; D gene ambiguous. The end of the DNA fits TRBJ2-5 better, so the J call may be wrong. The CDR3 totals 12 residues. Germline V gene data show CDR1 as WNHNN and CDR2 as SYGVQD (reference sequence). The CDR3 coding sequence is TGCGCCAGCAGTGACCCAGCGGAGACCCAGTACTTC. This gives the protein CASSDPAETQYF.

The chain recombines TRBV20-1 with TRBJ2-5, with a weak D call TRBD2 (6 bases). Germline V gene lookup returns CDR1 DFQATT and CDR2 SNEGSKA (reference sequence). V lost 0 bases to trimming and J lost 4 bases, with 9 bases between them. The CDR3 covers 13 residues. CDR3 sequence: CSARDYGGETQYF. The CDR3 DNA reads TGCAGTGCTAGAGATTACGGGGGAGAGACCCAGTACTTC.

The chain links TRBV20-1 to TRBJ1-3, with TRBD1 matching over 8 bases. V shed 5 bases and J 4 bases; nucleotides not matched to a gene: 4. Germline assignment: CDR1 DFQATT and CDR2 SNEGSKA (reference sequence). The CDR3 totals 13 residues. CDR3 amino acids: CSAFQGAGNTIYF. The CDR3 region has the DNA TGCAGTGCTTTCCAGGGGGCAGGAAACACCATATATTTT.

This clonotype was detected once. The chain couples TRBV7-8 to TRBJ1-4; D uncertain. V shed 5 bases and J shed 10 bases, with 23 bases lying between them. CDR3 length equals 16 residues. CDR1 and CDR2 (germline): SGHVS, FQNEAQ. This CDR3 reads CASSVDKNVLEGKLFF. The CDR3 region has the DNA TGTGCCAGCAGCGTAGACAAGAACGTATTGGAGGGAAAACTGTTTTTT.

CDR3 DNA: TGTGCCAGCAGTCAACGTGGGGGGGCGAAGGGCTACACCTTC. Translation: CASSQRGGAKGYTF. The rearrangement joins TRBV3-1 to TRBJ1-2; weak D call: TRBD1 (6 bases). Per germline, CDR1 LGHDT and CDR2 YNNKEL (reference sequence). This CDR3 region has 14 residues. Trimming removed 6 bases at V and 8 bases at J, with 19 bases between.

The V gene is TRBV24-1, the J gene TRBJ2-5; 7 bases fit TRBD2. CDR1 and CDR2 from the germline V gene are KGHDR and SFDVKD. The V gene end was trimmed by 9 bases and the J gene end by 5 bases; junction bases not matched to a gene: 5. The CDR3 totals 12 residues. CDR3 coding DNA: TGTGCCACCGATGGGGGGGGTGAGACCCAGTACTTC. Amino acids: CATDGGGETQYF.